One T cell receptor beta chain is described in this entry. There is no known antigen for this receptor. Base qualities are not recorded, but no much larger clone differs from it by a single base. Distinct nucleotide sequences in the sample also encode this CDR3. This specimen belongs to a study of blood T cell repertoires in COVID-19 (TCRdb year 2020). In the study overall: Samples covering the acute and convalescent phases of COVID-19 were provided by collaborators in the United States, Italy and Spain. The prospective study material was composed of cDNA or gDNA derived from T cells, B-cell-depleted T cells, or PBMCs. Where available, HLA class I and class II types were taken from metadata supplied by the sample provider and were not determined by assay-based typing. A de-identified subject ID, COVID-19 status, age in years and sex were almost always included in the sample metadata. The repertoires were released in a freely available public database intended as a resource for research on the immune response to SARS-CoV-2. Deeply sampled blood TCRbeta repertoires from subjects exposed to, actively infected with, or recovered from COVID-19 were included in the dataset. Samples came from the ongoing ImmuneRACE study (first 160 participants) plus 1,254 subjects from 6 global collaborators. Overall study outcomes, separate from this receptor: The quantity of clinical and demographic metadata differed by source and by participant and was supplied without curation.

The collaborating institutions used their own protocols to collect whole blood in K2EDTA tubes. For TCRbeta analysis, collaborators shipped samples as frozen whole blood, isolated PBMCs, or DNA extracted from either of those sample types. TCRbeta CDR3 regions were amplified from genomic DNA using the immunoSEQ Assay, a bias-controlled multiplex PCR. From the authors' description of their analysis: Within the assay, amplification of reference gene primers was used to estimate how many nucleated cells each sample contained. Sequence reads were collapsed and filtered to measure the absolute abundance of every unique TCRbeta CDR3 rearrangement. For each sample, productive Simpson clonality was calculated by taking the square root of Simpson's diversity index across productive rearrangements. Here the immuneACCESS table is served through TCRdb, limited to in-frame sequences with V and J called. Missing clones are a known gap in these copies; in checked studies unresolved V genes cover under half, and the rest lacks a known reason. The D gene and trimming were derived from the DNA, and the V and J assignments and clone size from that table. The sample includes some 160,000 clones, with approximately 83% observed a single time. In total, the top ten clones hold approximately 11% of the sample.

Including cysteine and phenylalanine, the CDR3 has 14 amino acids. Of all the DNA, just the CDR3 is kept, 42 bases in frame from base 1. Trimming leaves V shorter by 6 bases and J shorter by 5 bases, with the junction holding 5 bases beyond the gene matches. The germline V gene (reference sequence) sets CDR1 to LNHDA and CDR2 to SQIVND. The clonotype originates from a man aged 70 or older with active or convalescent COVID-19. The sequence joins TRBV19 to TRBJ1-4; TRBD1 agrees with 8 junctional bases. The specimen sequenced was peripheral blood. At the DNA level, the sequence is TGTGCCAGTAGAACCGGGACAGGAAATGAAAAACTGTTTTTT. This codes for CASRTGTGNEKLFF.